The rows below give T cell receptor beta chains drawn from one sample of a study of regulatory T cells in long-lasting Graves disease. MiXCR, applied by TCRdb to the multiplex PCR reads, yields one record per CDR3 protein. In the table there are 560,000 or so distinct CDR3 sequences, about 15% of which are singletons. The same specimen was also included in a second study, on T cells in Graves' hyperthyroidism and ophthalmopathy.

The starting material was peripheral blood mononuclear cells (PBMCs), obtained at new diagnosis, from a patient treated with antithyroid drugs. The receptors originated from a young man with Graves disease. Each CDR3 is given with its conserved first and last residue. The order of the fields is J gene, V gene, D gene, clone size, CDR3 DNA, CDR3 protein. A D gene is named only where the DNA matches it firmly. Size tells how often a clone was seen (once, few, many) or the class of an expanded clone, and some rows leave it out.

J gene: TRBJ1-5; V gene: TRBV5-5; D gene: NA; clone size: few; CDR3 DNA: TGTGCCAGCAGCTTAGGATGGGACAATCAGCCCCAGCATTTT; CDR3 protein: CASSLGWDNQPQHF
J gene: TRBJ1-1; V gene: TRBV6-1; D gene: TRBD1; clone size: NA; CDR3 DNA: TGTGCCAGCAGCAGGACAGGGCAAAGAGAAGCTTTCTTT; CDR3 protein: CASSRTGQREAFF
J gene: TRBJ2-2; V gene: TRBV20-1; D gene: NA; clone size: NA; CDR3 DNA: TGCAGTGCCAGCAGGACTACCCCCGGGGAGCTGTTTTTT; CDR3 protein: CSASRTTPGELFF
J gene: TRBJ1-1; V gene: TRBV7-9; D gene: NA; clone size: many; CDR3 DNA: TGTGCCAGCACCTCGATCGTTTGGGTGAACACTGAAGCTTTCTTT; CDR3 protein: CASTSIVWVNTEAFF
J gene: TRBJ2-3; V gene: TRBV20-1; D gene: TRBD2; clone size: few; CDR3 DNA: TGCAGTGCTAGCCCGACTAGCGGACCCAAAGATACGCAGTATTTT; CDR3 protein: CSASPTSGPKDTQYF
J gene: TRBJ2-7; V gene: TRBV19; D gene: TRBD1; clone size: many; CDR3 DNA: TGTGCCAGTAGTCGGAGAGCAGGGGGCGTCTTGGAGCAGTACTTC; CDR3 protein: CASSRRAGGVLEQYF
J gene: TRBJ2-3; V gene: TRBV20-1; D gene: NA; clone size: few; CDR3 DNA: TGCAGTGCTCGGACAGTGCGCGGCACAGATACGCAGTATTTT; CDR3 protein: CSARTVRGTDTQYF
J gene: TRBJ2-1; V gene: TRBV20-1; D gene: NA; clone size: NA; CDR3 DNA: TGCAGTGCTACCTCCGGGGCTAGCAGTAACAATGAGCAGTTCTTC; CDR3 protein: CSATSGASSNNEQFF
J gene: TRBJ2-3; V gene: TRBV11-2; D gene: NA; clone size: many; CDR3 DNA: TGTGCCAGCAGCTTAGGCTCCTCAACTAGCACAGATACGCAGTATTTT; CDR3 protein: CASSLGSSTSTDTQYF
J gene: TRBJ2-7; V gene: TRBV20-1; D gene: TRBD2; clone size: many; CDR3 DNA: TGCAGTCCCAGGGCAGCGGGAGTCCACGAGCAGTACTTC; CDR3 protein: CSPRAAGVHEQYF
J gene: TRBJ1-2; V gene: TRBV28; D gene: NA; clone size: NA; CDR3 DNA: TGTGCCAGCAGTTCCCCCGGTTGGGATGGCTGCACCTTC; CDR3 protein: CASSSPGWDGCTF
J gene: TRBJ2-5; V gene: TRBV28; D gene: NA; clone size: many; CDR3 DNA: TGTGCCAGCACCGTAGGGGGTAGCGGGCCAAAGACCCAGTACTTC; CDR3 protein: CASTVGGSGPKTQYF
J gene: TRBJ2-3; V gene: TRBV18; D gene: TRBD2; clone size: NA; CDR3 DNA: TGTGCCAGCTCACCGCCGAGGACTAGCGGGAGGGCCACAGATACGCAGTATTTT; CDR3 protein: CASSPPRTSGRATDTQYF
J gene: TRBJ1-5; V gene: TRBV15; D gene: NA; clone size: few; CDR3 DNA: TGTGCCACCACCTGGGCAGCAAATCAGCCCCAGCATTTT; CDR3 protein: CATTWAANQPQHF
J gene: TRBJ2-7; V gene: TRBV9; D gene: NA; clone size: NA; CDR3 DNA: TGTGCCAGCAGCGCGGAGCTAGGCGAGCAGTACTTC; CDR3 protein: CASSAELGEQYF
J gene: TRBJ2-7; V gene: TRBV12-3/TRBV12-4; D gene: NA; clone size: NA; CDR3 DNA: TGTGCCAGCAGTCCCGGGACAACACATCTCTACGAGCAGTACTTC; CDR3 protein: CASSPGTTHLYEQYF
J gene: TRBJ2-3; V gene: TRBV15; D gene: NA; clone size: few; CDR3 DNA: TGTGCCACCAGCAGAGATAGGGTAAATACGCAGTATTTT; CDR3 protein: CATSRDRVNTQYF
J gene: TRBJ1-1; V gene: TRBV12-3/TRBV12-4; D gene: TRBD1; clone size: many; CDR3 DNA: TGTGCCAGCCTTGGGACAGCCACTGAAGCTTTCTTT; CDR3 protein: CASLGTATEAFF
J gene: TRBJ2-7; V gene: TRBV7-6; D gene: NA; clone size: few; CDR3 DNA: TGTGCCAGCAGCTTAGCGTCCGGGGTGGGGAACGAGCAGTACTTC; CDR3 protein: CASSLASGVGNEQYF
J gene: TRBJ2-3; V gene: TRBV9; D gene: NA; clone size: few; CDR3 DNA: TGTGCCAGCAGCGTGGATATGAGTACGCAGTATTTT; CDR3 protein: CASSVDMSTQYF
J gene: TRBJ1-2; V gene: TRBV6-1; D gene: NA; clone size: many; CDR3 DNA: TGTGCCAGCAGTGAAGGCGGGCTAAGCTATGGCTACACCTTC; CDR3 protein: CASSEGGLSYGYTF
J gene: TRBJ1-1; V gene: TRBV30; D gene: NA; clone size: NA; CDR3 DNA: TGTGCCCGACGAGACCTAGACACTGAAGCTTTCTTT; CDR3 protein: CARRDLDTEAFF
J gene: TRBJ2-1; V gene: TRBV5-1; D gene: TRBD2; clone size: NA; CDR3 DNA: TGCGCCAGCAGCTTGGAGCGGGAGGGCTCCTACAATGAGCAGTTCTTC; CDR3 protein: CASSLEREGSYNEQFF
J gene: TRBJ1-1; V gene: TRBV30; D gene: NA; clone size: many; CDR3 DNA: TGTGCCTGGTGCGCCAGTGTGTGCACTGAAGCTTTCTTT; CDR3 protein: CAWCASVCTEAFF
J gene: TRBJ2-7; V gene: TRBV19; D gene: NA; clone size: NA; CDR3 DNA: TGTGCCAGTAGTATAGCCGGGAGACCTACCTACGAGCAGTACTTC; CDR3 protein: CASSIAGRPTYEQYF
J gene: TRBJ2-5; V gene: TRBV18; D gene: NA; clone size: many; CDR3 DNA: TGTGCCAGCTCACCAGGGTCCCCTAGGGAGACCCAGTACTTC; CDR3 protein: CASSPGSPRETQYF
J gene: TRBJ2-1; V gene: TRBV12-3/TRBV12-4; D gene: NA; clone size: NA; CDR3 DNA: TGTGCCAGCAGTTCGGTAACTGAGCAGTTCTTC; CDR3 protein: CASSSVTEQFF
J gene: TRBJ2-7; V gene: TRBV9; D gene: NA; clone size: few; CDR3 DNA: TGTGCCAGCAGCGTAGGTAGGACAACCTACGAGCAGTACTTC; CDR3 protein: CASSVGRTTYEQYF
J gene: TRBJ1-1; V gene: TRBV19; D gene: NA; clone size: few; CDR3 DNA: TGTGCCGCAGGGGAGGTCGGGTGGAACACTGAAGCTTTCTTT; CDR3 protein: CAAGEVGWNTEAFF
J gene: TRBJ2-7; V gene: TRBV6-9; D gene: TRBD1; clone size: few; CDR3 DNA: TGTGCCAGCAGTTTTGGACAGGGGCCTGTAAACGAGCAGTACTTC; CDR3 protein: CASSFGQGPVNEQYF
J gene: TRBJ2-7; V gene: TRBV28; D gene: TRBD1; clone size: many; CDR3 DNA: TGTGCCAGCAGCCCGTCAGACCGGGACAGGGGCGAGCAGTACTTC; CDR3 protein: CASSPSDRDRGEQYF
J gene: TRBJ1-1; V gene: TRBV7-9; D gene: TRBD1; clone size: NA; CDR3 DNA: TGTGCCAGCAGCTCCCTTAGGGGACAGGGAAGGGACACTGAAGCTTTCTTT; CDR3 protein: CASSSLRGQGRDTEAFF
J gene: TRBJ2-2; V gene: TRBV15; D gene: NA; clone size: many; CDR3 DNA: TGTGCCACCCGGGAGGGGGCGACGTGGTTGGACGGGGAGCTGTTTTTT; CDR3 protein: CATREGATWLDGELFF
J gene: TRBJ2-7; V gene: TRBV9; D gene: TRBD1; clone size: NA; CDR3 DNA: TGTGCCAGTGAGCGAGGGACAGGGTCCTACGAGCAGTACTTC; CDR3 protein: CASERGTGSYEQYF
J gene: TRBJ2-5; V gene: TRBV4-1; D gene: TRBD2; clone size: many; CDR3 DNA: TGCGCCAGCAGCGCTTCGGGAGGGCCCTGGGAGACCCAGTACTTC; CDR3 protein: CASSASGGPWETQYF
J gene: TRBJ2-3; V gene: TRBV7-9; D gene: NA; clone size: many; CDR3 DNA: TGTGCCAGCAGCCTCGTCGGGGCCCAGGTAGCAGATACGCAGTATTTT; CDR3 protein: CASSLVGAQVADTQYF
J gene: TRBJ2-7; V gene: TRBV19; D gene: TRBD1; clone size: few; CDR3 DNA: TGTGCCAGTAGTAGACAGGGGGCGGCCGAGCAGTACTTC; CDR3 protein: CASSRQGAAEQYF
J gene: TRBJ2-1; V gene: TRBV11-2; D gene: TRBD2; clone size: many; CDR3 DNA: TGTGCCAGCAGCTTAGGTTTTAGCGGGAGCTCCTACAATGAGCAGTTCTTC; CDR3 protein: CASSLGFSGSSYNEQFF
J gene: TRBJ2-3; V gene: TRBV6-1; D gene: NA; clone size: many; CDR3 DNA: TGTGCCAGCAGTGAAGCGCTGCCGGGGCGGGCAGATACGCAGTATTTT; CDR3 protein: CASSEALPGRADTQYF
J gene: TRBJ2-2; V gene: TRBV28; D gene: NA; clone size: NA; CDR3 DNA: TGTGCCAGCAGTTTGGTTGGACAGACTAACACCGGGGAGCTGTTTTTT; CDR3 protein: CASSLVGQTNTGELFF
J gene: TRBJ2-6; V gene: TRBV6-1; D gene: TRBD1; clone size: NA; CDR3 DNA: TGTGCCAGCACTTGGCTGAGGGGGCCTGGGGCCAACGTCCTGACTTTC; CDR3 protein: CASTWLRGPGANVLTF
J gene: TRBJ2-7; V gene: TRBV27; D gene: NA; clone size: many; CDR3 DNA: TGTGCCAGCAGTCCCGGGGCTGTATGGGCCTACGAGCAGTACTTC; CDR3 protein: CASSPGAVWAYEQYF
J gene: TRBJ1-5; V gene: TRBV30; D gene: NA; clone size: few; CDR3 DNA: TGTGCCTGGAGTGGACAGCTGTATCAGCCCCAGCATTTT; CDR3 protein: CAWSGQLYQPQHF
J gene: TRBJ1-4; V gene: TRBV7-9; D gene: NA; clone size: NA; CDR3 DNA: TGTGCCAGCAGTCCCCAGGGACATGAAAAACTGTTTTTT; CDR3 protein: CASSPQGHEKLFF
J gene: TRBJ2-3; V gene: TRBV20-1; D gene: TRBD2; clone size: NA; CDR3 DNA: TGCAGTGCTAGCGTGGCTAGCGGGAGTTATACGCAGTATTTT; CDR3 protein: CSASVASGSYTQYF
J gene: TRBJ2-7; V gene: TRBV2; D gene: NA; clone size: many; CDR3 DNA: TGTGCCAGCAACCTCGGGAGAGACGAGCAGTACTTC; CDR3 protein: CASNLGRDEQYF
J gene: TRBJ1-5; V gene: TRBV2; D gene: NA; clone size: many; CDR3 DNA: TGTGCCAGCAGTACCGGGACAACGGGCAATCAGCCCCAGCATTTT; CDR3 protein: CASSTGTTGNQPQHF
J gene: TRBJ1-1; V gene: TRBV25-1; D gene: TRBD1; clone size: NA; CDR3 DNA: TGTGCCAGCAGTGATGCAGGGGGCGTCGCTGAAGCTTTCTTT; CDR3 protein: CASSDAGGVAEAFF
J gene: TRBJ2-3; V gene: TRBV27; D gene: TRBD2; clone size: many; CDR3 DNA: TGTGCCAGCAGTCGCACTAGCGGTTCTATGTATACGCAGTATTTT; CDR3 protein: CASSRTSGSMYTQYF
J gene: TRBJ1-6; V gene: TRBV7-8; D gene: NA; clone size: many; CDR3 DNA: TGTGCCAGCAGCTTATCTCCAAGTTCACCCCTCCACTTT; CDR3 protein: CASSLSPSSPLHF
J gene: TRBJ2-3; V gene: TRBV7-3; D gene: TRBD2; clone size: many; CDR3 DNA: TGTGCCAGCAGCTTAACGGGGACTAGTCGGAACACAGATACGCAGTATTTT; CDR3 protein: CASSLTGTSRNTDTQYF
J gene: TRBJ2-1; V gene: TRBV7-9; D gene: NA; clone size: many; CDR3 DNA: TGTGCCAGCAGCAAAGGGGGGGGGCCTAATGAGCAGTTCTTC; CDR3 protein: CASSKGGGPNEQFF
J gene: TRBJ1-1; V gene: TRBV5-1; D gene: NA; clone size: many; CDR3 DNA: TGCGCCAGCAGCTTGGGCGGGTTTGACACTGAAGCTTTCTTT; CDR3 protein: CASSLGGFDTEAFF
J gene: TRBJ2-3; V gene: TRBV6-2/TRBV6-3; D gene: TRBD2; clone size: NA; CDR3 DNA: TGTGCCAGCAGTTACTCGAGGACTAGGTGGCCAGATACGCAGTATTTT; CDR3 protein: CASSYSRTRWPDTQYF
J gene: TRBJ1-6; V gene: TRBV6-1; D gene: TRBD1; clone size: NA; CDR3 DNA: TGTGCCAGCAGCGGGCCGGGACAGGGGCATTCACCCCTCCACTTT; CDR3 protein: CASSGPGQGHSPLHF